A single sample gave rise to the 16 T cell receptor beta chains below, sequenced in a study of monozygotic twins with inflammatory bowel disease. No DNA is given; TCRdb re-called the 5' RACE reads and lists each CDR3 protein once. The sample has around 380,000 distinct CDR3 sequences. Sequenced: blood. These receptors were collected from a human donor with ulcerative colitis or Crohn's disease, or a healthy co-twin of an affected twin (not recorded which).

The chain combines TRBV2 with TRBJ1-2; with no DNA, the TCRdb D assignment of TRBD1 cannot be verified. This CDR3 has 15 amino acids. CDR1 is SNHLY, CDR2 FYNNEI, per germline. The CDR3 spells CASRKDRESWYGYTF.

V and J are TRBV5-1 and TRBJ2-3. Germline V gives CDR1 SGHRS, CDR2 YFSETQ. The length of the CDR3 is 12 residues. CDR3 in amino acids: CASSLELDTQYF.

The chain links TRBV6-1 to TRBJ1-5; lacking DNA, the TRBD1 call made by TCRdb goes unchecked. The germline gives CDR1 MNHNS, CDR2 SASEGT. CDR3 length equals 14 residues. CDR3: CASSNRDSNQPQHF.

CDR3 amino acids: CASSPYVPYEQYF. V is TRBV11-2 and J is TRBJ2-7. The CDR3 is 13 amino acids. Germline lookup yields CDR1 SGHAT and CDR2 FQNNGV.

The V call is TRBV4-3, the J call TRBJ2-7. The CDR3 covers 14 residues. Germline V CDR1 and CDR2: LGHNA, YSLEER. The CDR3 loop is CASGTTLGPYEQYF.

This chain joins TRBV20-1 and TRBJ2-7; TCRdb calls TRBD1, which cannot be checked without DNA. CDR3 length: 14 amino acids. The germline V gene has CDR1 DFQATT and CDR2 SNEGSKA (reference sequence). This CDR3 reads CSATRPGGAYEQYF.

The chain has TRBV12-3 or TRBV12-4 and TRBJ2-3. This CDR3 region has 12 residues. This CDR3 reads CASSLSLDTQYF.

The gene calls are TRBV5-6 and TRBJ2-1; the TCRdb call, TRBD2, lacks DNA for checking. The length of the CDR3 is 16 residues. Germline CDR1 is SGHDT and CDR2 is YYEEEE. The chain's CDR3 is CASSLDSGSSYNEQFF.

V gene TRBV5-6 combines with J gene TRBJ2-5. The germline V gene encodes CDR1 SGHDT and CDR2 YYEEEE. This CDR3 spans 13 amino acids. CDR3 sequence: CASSLGRVETQYF. The full variable domain, rest sourced from reference TRBV5-6 and TRBJ2-5, is DAGVTQSPTHLIKTRGQQVTLRCSPKSGHDTVSWYQQALGQGPQFIFQYYEEEERQRGNFPDRFSGHQFPNYSSELNVNALLLGDSALYLCASSLGRVETQYFGPGTRLLVL.

V is TRBV13 and J is TRBJ2-1. The CDR3 runs to 13 residues. CDR1 is PRHDT and CDR2 is FYEKMQ in the germline V gene (reference sequence). Here the CDR3 reads CASSFGVGGEQFF.

The chain joins TRBV29-1 to TRBJ1-2. From germline, CDR1 is SQVTM and CDR2 ANQGSEA. The CDR3 runs to 14 residues. The chain's CDR3 is CSVEDRLRNYGYTF.

CDR3: CASRRDRASEQYF. The J gene is TRBJ2-7, the V gene TRBV19; TCRdb picks TRBD1, but there is no DNA to check that call. The V gene's germline CDR1 is LNHDA and CDR2 SQIVND (reference sequence). The CDR3 length is 13 residues.

CDR3 protein: CASSLTPGITDTQYF. The V gene is TRBV5-5, the J gene TRBJ2-3; checking the TCRdb D call of TRBD1 is not possible without DNA. The germline V gene has CDR1 SGHKS and CDR2 YYEKEE (reference sequence). This CDR3 is built from 15 residues.

The chain recombines TRBV3-1 with TRBJ2-3; there is no DNA to check the TCRdb D call of TRBD1. The CDR3 spans 13 residues. The V gene's germline CDR1 is LGHDT and CDR2 YNNKEL (reference sequence). This CDR3 is CASSSGTGDTQYF.

The chain combines TRBV4-2 with TRBJ1-2; TCRdb returns TRBD1, unconfirmable since there is no DNA. Germline V gene lookup returns CDR1 LGHNA and CDR2 YNFKEQ. The CDR3 contains 15 residues. This chain's CDR3 is CASSQTGTGDYGYTF.

The chain uses TRBV18 and TRBJ2-5; TCRdb reports TRBD1, a call that lacks DNA to check it against. The length of the CDR3 is 14 residues. The germline CDR1 and CDR2 sequences are KGHSH and LQKENI. The CDR3 region is CASSSGTPQETQYF.